These T cell receptor beta chains were read from a single sample in a study of Ad26.COV2.S vaccination and SARS-CoV-2 variants. Profiling relied on immunoSEQ multiplex PCR, and the TCRdb table lists in-frame clones only, not all of them. The sample lists over 400,000 clones, about nine tenths seen once, with around 4.5% in the top ten. This sample comprised peripheral blood, obtained in a trial of Ad26.COV2.S vaccine versus placebo. These receptors all come from a person between 18 and 65 years old who received the Ad26.COV2.S COVID-19 vaccine or a placebo. The CDR3 runs from the conserved cysteine through the conserved F or W.

CASSVGTGGIRTSGSRQFF	TRBV10-1	TRBJ2-1	19
CASSDRDSRPGANVLTF	TRBV11-3	TRBJ2-6	17
CASSLEAAQETQYF	TRBV5-8	TRBJ2-5	14
CASRLQSEAFF	TRBV12-3/TRBV12-4	TRBJ1-1	11
CASSAGTDTQYF	TRBV12-3/TRBV12-4	TRBJ2-3	12
CASSLTSGPSTDTQYF	TRBV7-3	TRBJ2-3	16
CASRPPGRTEAFF	TRBV28	TRBJ1-1	13
CASSSPIAFF	TRBV6-6	TRBJ1-1	10
CASSPGLSLYGYTF	TRBV7-9	TRBJ1-2	14
CASSLNIGVGSPLHF	TRBV5-5	TRBJ1-6	15
CASMLAESTDTQYF	TRBV2	TRBJ2-3	14
CASGLIRDRVYNEQFF	TRBV12-5	TRBJ2-1	16
CASSGPSASGRATQYF	TRBV6-1	TRBJ2-3	16
CASSLGGVQYF	TRBV28	TRBJ2-7	11
CASSLVRGIDNEQFF	TRBV11-3	TRBJ2-1	15
CASSQTRGSFQPQHF	TRBV6-5	TRBJ1-5	15
CASSQARAEWGNTEAFF	TRBV4-3	TRBJ1-1	17
CASSLGLGGLHEQYF	TRBV4-2	TRBJ2-7	15
CASSSTGPGTYNEQFF	TRBV6-5	TRBJ2-1	16
CASSQTGRTEAFF	TRBV6-2/TRBV6-3	TRBJ1-1	13
CASSYSGPYNEQFF	TRBV27	TRBJ2-1	14
CASGFGQGANTGELFF	TRBV12-5	TRBJ2-2	16
CASSISSYNEQFF	TRBV19	TRBJ2-1	13
CASSSLYEQYF	TRBV6-5	TRBJ2-7	11
CASRHRNEQFF	TRBV12-3/TRBV12-4	TRBJ2-1	11
CASSLVLGKVTEAFF	TRBV5-4	TRBJ1-1	15
CASSSLGGGEAFF	TRBV7-3	TRBJ1-1	13
CASSSPRKGDYGYTF	TRBV7-2	TRBJ1-2	15
CASSLSGATQYF	TRBV12-3/TRBV12-4	TRBJ2-5	12
CASSLSRGSLYEQYF	TRBV7-2	TRBJ2-7	15
CASSQAEGDYTYEQYF	TRBV4-2	TRBJ2-7	16
CASSETGTSNEKLFF	TRBV2	TRBJ1-4	15
CAWASLGGTDTQYF	TRBV30	TRBJ2-3	14
CASSLAWSVEQYF	TRBV7-2	TRBJ2-7	13
CASSMGGMNTEAFF	TRBV19	TRBJ1-1	14
CAISESMVGPFSEQYF	TRBV10-3	TRBJ2-7	16
CASSQDLGYEQYF	TRBV4-2	TRBJ2-7	13
CASSPGTADSGANVLTF	TRBV6-6	TRBJ2-6	17
CASSQSGLRGFSYNSPLHF	TRBV4-2	TRBJ1-6	19
CASSLFRVYSDSYEQYF	TRBV7-8	TRBJ2-7	17
CASSLARAPSYEQYF	TRBV11-2	TRBJ2-7	15
CASSSRLYSYEQYF	TRBV9	TRBJ2-7	14
CASSEGGSGDYGYTF	TRBV2	TRBJ1-2	15
CASRQAGGPIYEQYF	TRBV28	TRBJ2-7	15
CASSWYGRPSDEQYF	TRBV28	TRBJ2-7	15
CASSAQQAHGYTF	TRBV7-9	TRBJ1-2	13
CASSFEGVIGSGELFF	TRBV28	TRBJ2-2	16
CATSRDWPEQFF	TRBV15	TRBJ2-1	12
CASSPMTGRETQYF	TRBV19	TRBJ2-5	14
CATSKGLAAKQLTDTQYF	TRBV15	TRBJ2-3	18
CASSLKDRNEQYF	TRBV18	TRBJ2-7	13